The rows below give T cell receptor beta chains drawn from one sample of a study of cytomegalovirus exposure and HLA in healthy donors. Repertoires were generated with immunoSEQ multiplex PCR, while TCRdb's copy carries only in-frame clones and drops some. This sample has 150,000 to 200,000 clones, with 80% to 85% found just once. Sequences were obtained from PBMCs. The receptors stem from a woman aged 25 to 39 in good health and CMV-seronegative. Each CDR3 is given with its conserved first and last residue. The D gene is left open where the match is weak. The size of a clone is reported for some rows only, either as once, few or many, or as a class for expanded clones.

clone_size	d_call	j_call	v_call	cdr3_nt	cdr3_aa
NA	NA	TRBJ1-5	TRBV11-1	TGTGCCAGCAGAGCTGCAAGGACGGGAGGTATTCAGCCCCAGCATTTT	CASRAARTGGIQPQHF
NA	TRBD1	TRBJ2-6	TRBV28	TGTGCCAGCAGCCCGCAGGGGGCTGGGGCCAACGTCCTGACTTTC	CASSPQGAGANVLTF
few	NA	TRBJ2-2	TRBV7-9	TGTGCCAGCAGCTTAATCTGGCGGGCGAACACCGGGGAGCTGTTTTTT	CASSLIWRANTGELFF
NA	NA	TRBJ2-3	TRBV5-5	TGTGCCAGCAGCTATTACTCCGGCACAGATACGCAGTATTTT	CASSYYSGTDTQYF
NA	NA	TRBJ2-5	TRBV11-3	TGTGCCAGCAGCTTACGCGCGGGGACGGCGACGGAGACCCAGTACTTC	CASSLRAGTATETQYF
NA	TRBD1	TRBJ2-3	TRBV5-1	TGCGCCAGCAGCTTGGGGGACAGGGGAGCAGATACGCAGTATTTT	CASSLGDRGADTQYF
NA	TRBD1	TRBJ1-2	TRBV7-2	TGTGCCAGCAGCTTAGGGGGACAGGGGAACGGCTACACCTTC	CASSLGGQGNGYTF
few	NA	TRBJ2-7	TRBV18	TGTGCCAGCTCACCAACAGGGTCAATCGAGCAGTACTTC	CASSPTGSIEQYF
NA	NA	TRBJ1-1	TRBV19	TGTGCCAGTAGCCCGGGACACCAGAACACTGAAGCTTTCTTT	CASSPGHQNTEAFF
NA	NA	TRBJ2-7	TRBV6-1	TGTGCCAGCAGTGAACAAACAGAATCCTCCTACGAGCAGTACTTC	CASSEQTESSYEQYF
NA	NA	TRBJ2-7	TRBV25-1	TGTGCCAGCAGCGTTAGCGGCGAGCAGTACTTC	CASSVSGEQYF
NA	TRBD2	TRBJ2-5	TRBV5-5	TGTGCCAGCAGCTTGGTCTGGGCGGGGGGAAGAGAGACCCAGTACTTC	CASSLVWAGGRETQYF
NA	NA	TRBJ2-2	TRBV28	TGTGCCAGCAGTTTCTGGTTCGGAGCGAACACCGGGGAGCTGTTTTTT	CASSFWFGANTGELFF
once	TRBD1	TRBJ2-4	TRBV5-1	TGCGCCAGCAGCAGGACAGGGGTTGACATTCAGTACTTC	CASSRTGVDIQYF
NA	TRBD2	TRBJ2-1	TRBV28	TGTGCCAGCAGTCCCATCCGACTAGCGGGGGGGCTTCACAATGAGCAGTTCTTC	CASSPIRLAGGLHNEQFF
NA	TRBD1	TRBJ1-6	TRBV28	TGTGCCAGCAGCCCTTCCGACAGGGGGAATTCACCCCTCCACTTT	CASSPSDRGNSPLHF
NA	NA	TRBJ2-4	TRBV4-1	TGCGCCAGCAGCCAATCCAGGACAGAGCTAGCCAAAAACATTCAGTACTTC	CASSQSRTELAKNIQYF
NA	NA	TRBJ2-4	TRBV28	TGTGCCAGCAGTTCTGGGGGACATATAGCCAAAAACATTCAGTACTTC	CASSSGGHIAKNIQYF
NA	TRBD2	TRBJ2-3	TRBV10-3	TGTGCCATCAGCCCTGGACTAGCGGGTACTAGCACAGATACGCAGTATTTT	CAISPGLAGTSTDTQYF
NA	NA	TRBJ2-7	TRBV6-1	TGTGCCAGCAGTGTCTACGGCTACGAGCAGTACTTC	CASSVYGYEQYF
NA	TRBD1	TRBJ1-4	TRBV4-1	TGCGCCAGCAGCCAAGGACAGGGAAGGTATAGGTGGGAAAAACTGTTTTTT	CASSQGQGRYRWEKLFF
NA	NA	TRBJ1-1	TRBV5-4	TGTGCCAGCAGCTTGTTCAGGGAAGGCGCTTTCTTT	CASSLFREGAFF
NA	TRBD1	TRBJ2-6	TRBV19	TGTGCCAGTAGTACCGGGACAGGGGGCAGTGGGGCCAACGTCCTGACTTTC	CASSTGTGGSGANVLTF
NA	TRBD1	TRBJ2-6	TRBV7-6	TGTGCCAGCAGCTTGACAGGGAGTGGGGCCAACGTCCTGACTTTC	CASSLTGSGANVLTF
NA	TRBD2	TRBJ2-1	TRBV28	TGTGCCAGCAGTGCGGGAGGGGGCTCCTACAATGAGCAGTTCTTC	CASSAGGGSYNEQFF
NA	TRBD1	TRBJ2-1	TRBV27	TGTGCCAGCAACAAGTTGGCGGTAGGACAGGGGGCCAATGAGCAGTTCTTC	CASNKLAVGQGANEQFF
few	NA	TRBJ2-3	TRBV28	TGTGCCAGCAGCCGACTCCGCGATACGCAGTATTTT	CASSRLRDTQYF
NA	NA	TRBJ1-2	TRBV6-1	TGTGCCAGCAGTGAACCTTCAAAATTACCGCCGGGGGCTAACTATGGCTACACCTTC	CASSEPSKLPPGANYGYTF
NA	NA	TRBJ2-7	TRBV6-5	TGTGCCAGCAGTTACCTGGGCGCCTACGAGCAGTACTTC	CASSYLGAYEQYF
NA	NA	TRBJ1-4	TRBV7-6	TGTGCCAGCAGCAAGCCGCGTGGGGAGGGTGCAACTAATGAAAAACTGTTTTTT	CASSKPRGEGATNEKLFF
NA	TRBD1	TRBJ2-2	TRBV9	TGTGCCAGCAGCGTTAGACAGGGGTACCTCACCGGGGAGCTGTTTTTT	CASSVRQGYLTGELFF
once	NA	TRBJ1-4	TRBV29-1	TGCAGCGTTGAAGCGGGAGCAACTAATGAAAAACTGTTTTTT	CSVEAGATNEKLFF
few	NA	TRBJ2-1	TRBV5-4	TGTGCCAGCAGCCAAGAACTCCACTCCTACAATGAGCAGTTCTTC	CASSQELHSYNEQFF
NA	NA	TRBJ2-2	TRBV5-1	TGCGCCAGCAGGGAGCCTCACACCGGGGAGCTGTTTTTT	CASREPHTGELFF
NA	TRBD2	TRBJ2-3	TRBV27	TGTGCCAGCACTCTCTTCACCCCGGGACTAGCGGGGGGACCTTCTAGCACAGATACGCAGTATTTT	CASTLFTPGLAGGPSSTDTQYF
NA	TRBD1	TRBJ1-5	TRBV13	TGTGCCAGCAGCTCACAGGGGGGTGGACAGCCCCAGCATTTT	CASSSQGGGQPQHF
once	NA	TRBJ1-4	TRBV28	TGTGCCAGCAGCCCAGCCGATACAGGGTCTATAAATGAAAAACTGTTTTTT	CASSPADTGSINEKLFF
NA	NA	TRBJ2-5	TRBV18	TGTGCCAGCTCACCAAGTTACACCGAAGAGACCCAGTACTTC	CASSPSYTEETQYF
NA	TRBD1	TRBJ2-6	TRBV9	TGTGCCAGCAGCGTAGAGGGGGCTGGGGCCAACGGCCTGACTTTC	CASSVEGAGANGLTF
NA	TRBD2	TRBJ2-3	TRBV15	TGTGCCACCAGCAGATTAGCGGGGGGCACAGATACGCAGTATTTT	CATSRLAGGTDTQYF
NA	NA	TRBJ2-7	TRBV28	TGTGCCAGCAGTTCCCAGGAAGGGAGGACCTACGAGCAGTACTTC	CASSSQEGRTYEQYF
NA	TRBD2	TRBJ2-1	TRBV19	TGTGCCAGTAGTATAGGGGGGGGTGGTGAGCAGTTCTTC	CASSIGGGGEQFF
NA	TRBD1	TRBJ1-2	TRBV27	TGTGCCAGCAGTTCGACCCGGACAGGGTACTATGGCTACACCTTC	CASSSTRTGYYGYTF
NA	TRBD1	TRBJ2-7	TRBV27	TGTGCCAGCAGCCGACAGGGAAGCTCCTACGAGCAGTACTTC	CASSRQGSSYEQYF
NA	NA	TRBJ2-7	TRBV7-2	TGTGCCAGCAGCTTTAGCTCCTACGAGCAGTACTTC	CASSFSSYEQYF
NA	NA	TRBJ2-7	TRBV25-1	TGTGCCAGCAGTGAATATGGCTCTGAGCAGTACTTC	CASSEYGSEQYF
NA	TRBD2	TRBJ2-7	TRBV6-5	TGTGCCAGCAGTTACTCGAGCGGGGTTGCCGAGCAGTACTTC	CASSYSSGVAEQYF
NA	NA	TRBJ2-3	TRBV9	TGTGCCAGCAGCGCGAGCGCAGATACGCAGTATTTT	CASSASADTQYF
once	TRBD2	TRBJ2-3	TRBV14	TGTGCCAGCAGTCCCGGGACTAGCCTCACAGATACGCAGTATTTT	CASSPGTSLTDTQYF
NA	NA	TRBJ1-2	TRBV5-1	TGCGCCAGCAGCTTGGGGCGGACAGCCTTTGGGGACTATGGCTACACCTTC	CASSLGRTAFGDYGYTF
NA	TRBD1	TRBJ2-3	TRBV19	TGTGCCAGTAAGGGGGCGAGGACAGATACGCAGTATTTT	CASKGARTDTQYF
NA	NA	TRBJ1-5	TRBV19	TGTGCCAGTAGTATCCCAGGGCAGAGCAATCAGCCCCAGCATTTT	CASSIPGQSNQPQHF
NA	NA	TRBJ2-1	TRBV28	TGTGCCAGCAGCGAGGCGGGCGGAAGCTCCTACAATGAGCAGTTCTTC	CASSEAGGSSYNEQFF
NA	NA	TRBJ1-6	TRBV28	TGTGCCAGCAGTTTACACCTTAGCTCCTATAATTCACCCCTCCACTTT	CASSLHLSSYNSPLHF
NA	TRBD1	TRBJ1-4	TRBV29-1	TGCAGCGGGGGGACAGGCATTAATGAAAAACTGTTTTTT	CSGGTGINEKLFF
NA	TRBD1	TRBJ1-1	TRBV6-5	TGTGCCAGCAGTGGGGACAGGGTATTGAACACTGAAGCTTTCTTT	CASSGDRVLNTEAFF
NA	NA	TRBJ1-6	TRBV7-2	TGTGCCAGCAGCTCCGCGGGACGGCTCAATTCACCCCTCCACTTT	CASSSAGRLNSPLHF
NA	TRBD1	TRBJ1-1	TRBV6-6	TGTGCCAGCAGTTGGGGACAGGGCACTGAAGCTTTCTTT	CASSWGQGTEAFF
NA	NA	TRBJ2-6	TRBV7-6	TGTGCCAGCAGCTCCCCGGGGACTTGGGGCGTCCTGACTTTC	CASSSPGTWGVLTF